This T cell receptor beta chain is from a study of CD8 T cells in Susac syndrome. Sequencing of TCR beta was carried out in blood CD8+ and CD4+ T cells. Negative isolation yielded CD4+ and CD8+ T cells, and FACS enriched TEMRA cells. Germline-derived CDR1 and CDR2 are SGDLS and YYNGEE. V was clipped by 4 bases and J by 7 bases; unmatched bases: 13. The CDR3 contains 15 residues. Reverse transcription of roughly 0.5 to 1 ug RNA was carried out with random hexamers. TCRdb reanalysed the immunoSEQ multiplex PCR reads using MiXCR and keeps one entry per CDR3 protein. The table lists some 260,000 distinct CDR3 sequences, approximately 81% of them singletons.

The source is a human donor with multiple sclerosis. The sequencing sample was made of CD8+ T cells from PBMCs. The gene calls are TRBV9 and TRBJ1-2; 7 bases are a match to TRBD1. The CDR3 spells CASSTTVGGVGGYTF. The CDR3 region has the DNA TGTGCCAGCAGCACCACCGTAGGGGGCGTCGGTGGCTACACCTTC.